This TCR beta chain was captured by sequencing in a study of CD8 T cells in ankylosing spondylitis (dated by TCRdb to about 2017). At the level of the whole study: The study set out to find disease-linked TCR variants by profiling T cell receptor beta repertoires in ankylosing spondylitis patients and healthy donors. The whole study cohort included over 85 healthy donors and around 25 ankylosing spondylitis patients. Peripheral blood was sampled, and synovial fluid was additionally collected from ankylosing spondylitis patients.

Sequencing instrument: Illumina HiSeq 2500. Quantitative 5'-RACE with molecular barcodes was used to prepare TCR beta libraries. Regarding the original processing steps: To identify disease-linked TCR variants, a new computational method was used, one built on a probabilistic model of VDJ rearrangement. In-frame beta chains were kept once TCRdb had trimmed the public reads at Q25 with fastp and called clones with MiXCR. Each CDR3 protein appears once, grouped with its most common genes and DNA. TCRdb's processing, not the study's, gives the V and J calls here. The sample includes about 130,000 distinct CDR3 sequences, with approximately 6.8% observed a single time. Of the sample, 9% to 15% falls within the top ten clones. What the work shows at the level of the full study, not this receptor alone: A CD8+ phenotype was shown by the disease-linked clones, which were found at relatively low frequencies in peripheral blood. Significant enrichment of the disease-linked clones was reported in matched synovial fluid samples from ankylosing spondylitis patients. Some TCR beta motif variants had previously been reported in synovial fluid and blood of reactive arthritis patients, which suggested common disease-initiation mechanisms. Blood from ankylosing spondylitis patients appeared to be characterized by a TCR beta motif composed of under 10 highly homologous amino acid variants.

The V end loses 0 bases and the J end loses 2 bases, and a stretch of 10 bases separates them. The CDR3, from cysteine to phenylalanine, totals 16 residues. Kept here is only the CDR3 DNA, which spans 48 bases and is read in frame from base 1. The germline V gene provides CDR1 MNHEY and CDR2 SVGAGI. The sample holds many counts of this clonotype. Its antigen is unknown. No much larger clonotype is one base removed from it; base qualities were not supplied. The receptor comes from a male donor with ankylosing spondylitis or in good health (not recorded which). The chain couples TRBV6-5 to TRBJ2-2; no D segment can be confidently identified. Sequenced: blood, either unsorted or a sorted T cell fraction (not recorded which). At the DNA level, the sequence is TGTGCCAGCAGTTACTCTGCAGGCACCAACACCGGGGAGCTGTTTTTT. Its coded protein is CASSYSAGTNTGELFF.